These 32 T cell receptor beta chains were sequenced from one sample in a study of tumor and adjacent non-tumor tissue in lung cancer. The library came from three nested PCR rounds adapted from ARM-PCR protocols. TCRdb used MiXCR to reprocess the multiplex PCR reads, holding one entry per CDR3 protein. The sample lists around 200,000 distinct CDR3 sequences; around 70% were seen once. RNA was extracted from bulk tissue without any cell sorting. The sequenced sample consisted of lung tumor tissue. These receptors were collected from a man aged 60 to 69 with non-small cell lung cancer.

The chain is built from TRBV29-1 and TRBJ1-6; 9 bases match TRBD1. This CDR3 spans 15 amino acids. CDR1 is SQVTM and CDR2 is ANQGSEA in the germline V gene. With V trimmed by 7 bases and J by 10 bases, 14 bases remained unmatched. The CDR3 reads CSANFGTGLLSPLHF. The CDR3 nucleotides read TGCAGCGCCAACTTTGGGACAGGGCTTCTCTCACCCCTCCACTTT.

This chain joins TRBV20-1 and TRBJ1-5; D remains ambiguous. The J call may be in error: the DNA end matches TRBJ2-3 better. The V gene's germline CDR1 is DFQATT and CDR2 SNEGSKA (reference sequence). CDR3 length: 13 residues. CDR3 amino acids: CSARSELHQPQYF. The DNA of the CDR3 is TGCAGTGCTAGATCTGAATTGCATCAACCCCAGTATTTT.

Comments on this clonotype: One end of the junction is discordant with germline, which a read error may explain. The chain carries TRBV11-2 and TRBJ1-3, with D hard to call. CDR3 length: 21 amino acids. Germline assignment: CDR1 SGHAT and CDR2 FQNNGV. CDR3 sequence reads: CAISLSHVVVFPVSPGNTIYF. In DNA form, the CDR3 reads TGTGCCATCAGCTTGTCCCACGTGGTCGTTTTCCCGGTCTCCCCTGGAAATACCATATATTTT.

At least ten counts were recorded for this clonotype. The rearrangement links TRBV20-1 to TRBJ2-1; D gene ambiguous. The CDR3 has 12 residues. Germline assignment: CDR1 DFQATT and CDR2 SNEGSKA (reference sequence). V was shortened by 2 bases and J by 7 bases, with 9 bases between the two germline ends. CDR3 in DNA: TGCAGTGCTAGACCAGGACGGAATGAGCAGTTCTTC. Translating it yields CSARPGRNEQFF.

On this clonotype: Germline is not matched at one junction end, which may reflect a read error. This chain connects TRBV20-1 to TRBJ2-3, with 7 bases identical to TRBD2. The CDR3 has 15 residues. From germline, CDR1 is DFQATT and CDR2 SNEGSKA (reference sequence). The CDR3 is CSAREASGGTDTQYF. CDR3 in DNA: TGCAGTGCTCGAGAGGCTAGCGGAGGCACAGATACGCAGTATTTT.

A word on this clonotype: Possible read error: a much larger clone is one base away. The chain recombines TRBV5-6 with TRBJ2-2; D call uncertain. Trimming took 3 bases from V and 6 from J, leaving 9 bases between them. There are 13 residues in the CDR3. Per the germline V gene, CDR1 is SGHDT and CDR2 is YYEEEE. CDR3 nucleotides: TGTGCCAGCAGCTGGATGGGTCCCGGGGAGCTGTTTTTT. This sequence encodes CASSWMGPGELFF.

Only one count was recorded for this clonotype. One end of the junction is discordant with germline, which a read error may explain. The chain is built from TRBV11-2 and TRBJ1-1; D unresolved. Germline CDR1 is SGHAT and CDR2 is FQNNGV. The CDR3 loop spans 14 amino acids. The CDR3 sequence is CASSLHTESTEALF. CDR3 nucleotides: TGTGCCAGCAGCTTACACACAGAGAGCACTGAAGCTTTATTT.

The chain couples TRBV5-1 to TRBJ2-7; D is uncertain. Germline values: CDR1 SGHRS, CDR2 YFSETQ. The length of the CDR3 is 14 residues. V was cut by 5 bases and J by 1 base, with 13 bases left in between. DNA of the CDR3: TGCGCCAGCAGAGAAGCCAGCCAGTCCTACGAGCAGTACTTC. The encoded protein is CASREASQSYEQYF.

The CDR3 sequence is CANRFGTGDSGANVLTF. Written as DNA, the CDR3 is TGTGCCAACAGATTCGGGACAGGGGACTCTGGGGCCAACGTCCTGACTTTC. The rearrangement joins TRBV6-5 to TRBJ2-6, with TRBD1 matching over 10 bases. CDR3 length equals 17 residues. The ends lost 10 bases at V and 0 bases at J; junction bases unmatched: 9. Germline-derived CDR1 and CDR2 are MNHEY and SVGAGI.

The table lists this clonotype with a count of one. The germline gene is not matched at one end of the junction; a read error may be the cause. V is TRBV6-5 and J is TRBJ1-3; no reliable D call. The CDR3 has 17 residues. Looked up from germline, CDR1 is MNHEY and CDR2 is SVGAGI. Written as DNA, the CDR3 is TGTGCCAACAGTTACTCGGCGGGCGGCGGCTCTGGAAACACCATATATTTT. It translates to CANSYSAGGGSGNTIYF.

The chain carries TRBV11-2 and TRBJ2-1; 7 bases line up with TRBD1. CDR1 and CDR2 (germline): SGHAT, FQNNGV. There are 14 residues in the CDR3. The CDR3 DNA is TGTATCAGCAGCCTTGCTCACAGGGGCAATGAGCAGTTCTTC. Translating gives CISSLAHRGNEQFF.

For this clonotype: Sequence at one end of the junction differs from germline and may be a read error. As DNA, the CDR3 is TGTACCAGCAGCCGGAATAGCGGGGGACCCCGAGAGACCCAGTACTTC. It is translated as CTSSRNSGGPRETQYF. The chain is built from TRBV12-3 or TRBV12-4 and TRBJ2-5, with 9 bases matching TRBD2. The CDR3 consists of 16 residues.

Of note for this clonotype: Germline is not matched at one junction end, which may reflect a read error. CDR3 loop: CIASSYQGVRYEQYF. CDR3 bases: TGCATTGCTAGTTCCTACCAGGGGGTAAGGTACGAGCAGTACTTC. The rearrangement joins TRBV20-1 to TRBJ2-7, with TRBD1 identical over 7 bases. Germline loops: CDR1 DFQATT, CDR2 SNEGSKA (reference sequence). The CDR3 sequence is 15 residues long.

The CDR3 region is CASSLNPCYNEQFF. DNA of the CDR3: TGTGCCAGCAGCTTAAATCCGTGCTACAATGAGCAGTTCTTC. The rearrangement uses TRBV11-2 and TRBJ2-1; D unclear. This CDR3 contains 14 residues. The ends were cut back, 2 bases at V and 3 bases at J, with 8 bases in the middle. Germline-derived CDR1 and CDR2 are SGHAT and FQNNGV.

Points on this clonotype: One end of the junction varies from germline; a read error may be responsible. V and J are TRBV20-1 and TRBJ1-5; 8 bases are a match to TRBD1. CDR3 length: 15 residues. CDR1 is DFQATT, CDR2 SNEGSKA, per germline (reference sequence). DNA of the CDR3: TGCAGTACTAGTCCAGGGGGCGTTGACAATCAGCCCCAGCATTTT. This sequence encodes CSTSPGGVDNQPQHF.

The genes are TRBV5-4 and TRBJ1-5, with TRBD1 matching over 11 bases. Germline assignment: CDR1 SGHNT and CDR2 YYREEE (reference sequence). The CDR3 consists of 15 residues. With 3 bases clipped from V and 6 bases from J, the junction kept 5 bases outside the gene matches. As DNA, the CDR3 is TGTGCCAGCAGCTCTGATGGGACAGGGGGTCAGCCCCAGCATTTT. Protein product: CASSSDGTGGQPQHF.

This clonotype was picked up a small number of times. A much larger clone lies a single base off, so this may be a read error. This chain joins TRBV4-2 and TRBJ2-5; 9 positions agree with TRBD1. With 2 bases clipped from V and 3 bases from J, the junction kept 1 base outside the gene matches. Per germline, CDR1 LGHNA and CDR2 YNFKEQ. This CDR3 is built from 14 residues. DNA of the CDR3: TGTGCCAGCAGCCAAACAGGGGGCGAAGAGACCCAGTACTTC. It codes for CASSQTGGEETQYF.

The chain combines TRBV6-5 with TRBJ1-1; no clear D gene. In germline, CDR1 is MNHEY, CDR2 SVGAGI. Trimming left V 7 bases short and J 0 bases short, with 18 bases between. CDR3 length: 16 residues. The CDR3 sequence: CASTGRESMMNTEAFF. CDR3 nucleotide sequence: TGTGCCAGCACGGGGAGGGAATCTATGATGAACACTGAAGCTTTCTTT.

Many counts were recorded for this clonotype. This chain connects TRBV6-5 to TRBJ1-6, with D possibly being TRBD1 (5 bases). V lost 6 bases and J 11 bases, leaving 14 bases between the germline ends. The CDR3 is 13 residues long. Germline V gene data show CDR1 as MNHEY and CDR2 as SVGAGI. Here the CDR3 DNA reads TGTGCCAGCAGCCCCCGACAGCCCCCACCCCTCCACTTT. It codes for CASSPRQPPPLHF.

Note on this clonotype: The junction shows a germline mismatch at one end, possibly a read error. This rearrangement joins TRBV11-3 to TRBJ2-1; D gene uncertain. The CDR3 has 14 amino acids. The germline V gene encodes CDR1 SGHNT and CDR2 YENEEA. CDR3 protein: CASSSSHTVGEQFF. The DNA of the CDR3 is TGCGCCAGCAGCTCCAGTCACACGGTTGGTGAGCAGTTCTTC.

Points on this clonotype: An end of the junction does not agree with germline; a read error may underlie this. The V gene is TRBV5-6, the J gene TRBJ2-2, with D possibly called TRBD1 or TRBD2 (5 bases each). Germline V gives CDR1 SGHDT, CDR2 YYEEEE. This CDR3 region has 17 residues. CDR3 loop: CASGSSRGSAITGKLFF. CDR3 nucleotides: TGTGCCAGCGGATCCTCGAGGGGTAGCGCTATCACCGGGAAGCTGTTTTTT.

This clonotype was seen once. A junction boundary mismatches the germline segment, possibly from a read error. The chain combines TRBV5-1 with TRBJ2-2; a weak D match, TRBD2 (5 bases). The germline V gene encodes CDR1 SGHRS and CDR2 YFSETQ. CDR3 length equals 15 residues. The CDR3 reads CASRSDSVDTGEQFF. The CDR3 DNA reads TGCGCCAGCAGGTCGGATAGCGTCGACACCGGGGAGCAGTTTTTT.

As regards this clonotype: Because the CDR3 is missing its conserved closing phenylalanine or tryptophan, this is likely a read error. The V and J genes are TRBV6-2 or TRBV6-3 and TRBJ1-5; a weak D match, TRBD1 (6 bases). Germline assignment: CDR1 MNHEY and CDR2 SVGEGT. The ends were cut back, 2 bases at V and 3 bases at J, with 17 bases in the middle. The CDR3 covers 17 residues. The CDR3 reads CASSYDRTAHFNQPQHS. Written as DNA, the CDR3 is TGTGCCAGCAGTTACGATCGGACAGCTCATTTCAATCAGCCCCAGCATTCT.

Regarding this clonotype: One junction end disagrees with the germline gene, perhaps due to a read error. The genes are TRBV12-3 or TRBV12-4 and TRBJ1-5, with TRBD1 as a possible D gene (5 bases). The CDR3 extends over 13 amino acids. CDR3 DNA: TGTGTCAGCCGTTTTTCGGGGGGTCAGCCCCAGCATTTT. Encoded protein: CVSRFSGGQPQHF.

As to this clonotype: A read error may be the cause here, since a much bigger clone is one base away. The chain carries TRBV7-3 and TRBJ2-2; D gene ambiguous. The ends were cut back, 1 base at V and 9 bases at J, with 9 bases in the middle. Germline V lookup: CDR1 SGHTA, CDR2 FQGTGA. CDR3 length: 13 residues. The CDR3 here is CASSLSVSRELFF. Written as DNA, the CDR3 is TGTGCCAGCAGCTTAAGCGTGTCCCGGGAGCTGTTTTTT.

Notes on this clonotype: The conserved phenylalanine or tryptophan normally closing the CDR3 is absent here, so this likely arose from a read error. V and J are TRBV12-3 or TRBV12-4 and TRBJ1-5, with 8 positions matching TRBD1. This CDR3 contains 16 residues. V shed 2 bases, J shed 0 bases, and the junction held 3 bases outside the gene matches. CDR3 sequence reads: CASSLRGTGSNQPQHI. The CDR3 region has the DNA TGTGCCAGCAGTTTACGTGGGACAGGTAGCAATCAGCCCCAGCATATT.

Note on this clonotype: Without the conserved terminal phenylalanine or tryptophan, this CDR3 likely stems from a read error. The DNA is omitted, as the CDR3 cannot be located on it reliably, and the CDR3 follows TCRdb's listing. The CDR3 reads CASSLDSPYEQYI. The rearrangement joins TRBV11-3 to TRBJ2-7. From germline, CDR1 is SGHNT and CDR2 YENEEA. A total of 13 residues make up the CDR3, ends included.

This clonotype was seen a handful of times. This rearrangement joins TRBV20-1 to TRBJ2-7, with D perhaps TRBD1 or TRBD2 (7 bases each). The CDR3 totals 13 residues. The V end was cut by 5 bases, the J end by 3 bases, with 14 bases between. Germline V gene sequence: CDR1 DFQATT, CDR2 SNEGSKA (reference sequence). The CDR3 spells CSAPQGGSYEQYF. The CDR3 DNA sequence: TGCAGTGCTCCTCAGGGGGGGAGCTACGAGCAGTACTTC.

The gene calls are TRBV5-6 and TRBJ1-5; 7 nucleotides align to TRBD1. The J segment lost 2 bases and the V segment lost 4 bases, leaving 6 bases of the junction unmatched. Germline V CDR1 and CDR2: SGHDT, YYEEEE. This CDR3 has 15 residues. The DNA of the CDR3 is TGTGCCAGCAGCGAGGGGGCGCGGGGCAATCAGCCCCAGCATTTT. As protein: CASSEGARGNQPQHF.

Remarks on this clonotype: The conserved phenylalanine or tryptophan is not found at the CDR3 terminus, so this likely reflects a read error. The V and J genes are TRBV5-1 and TRBJ2-1; 8 bases match TRBD1. The CDR3 is made up of 14 amino acids. After removal of 6 bases from V and 6 bases from J, the junction contained 8 bases not matched to a gene. The germline CDR1 and CDR2 sequences are SGHRS and YFSETQ. The CDR3 nucleotides read TGCGCCAGCAACCCACAGGGGGGTGGCAATGAGCAGTTCTCC. This translates into CASNPQGGGNEQFS.

Comment on this clonotype: An end of the junction differs from the germline gene, which may be a read error. This chain connects TRBV29-1 to TRBJ2-2, with 7 bases lining up with TRBD1. CDR3 size: 13 residues. The germline V gene has CDR1 SQVTM and CDR2 ANQGSEA. The chain's CDR3 is CSVVKGATGEMFF. CDR3 coding DNA: TGCAGCGTTGTTAAGGGGGCCACCGGGGAGATGTTTTTT.

This clonotype was seen ten or more times. The chain employs TRBV20-1 and TRBJ2-5; D is perhaps TRBD2 (5 bases). Deletions cut 4 bases from V and 5 bases from J, with 14 bases between. Germline values: CDR1 DFQATT, CDR2 SNEGSKA (reference sequence). This CDR3 has 13 amino acids. The CDR3 region has the DNA TGCAGTGCTATAGACCCGGGGATGGAGACCCAGTACTTC. It codes for CSAIDPGMETQYF.